These 32 T cell receptor beta chains originate from one sample sequenced in a study of CD8 T cell repertoires and HIV-1 epitope variants. Measured with immunoSEQ multiplex PCR; TCRdb has only the in-frame clones, and not every one. The sample lists approximately 6,000 clones; 60% to 80% were seen once. These receptors' targets are unknown. The sequenced material came from cultured CD8+ T cells derived from PBMCs. The receptors originated from a male donor with HIV.

This sequence joins TRBV2 and TRBJ2-1, with D perhaps TRBD1 (6 bases). Trimming took 1 base from V and 7 from J, leaving 14 bases between them. Germline-derived CDR1 and CDR2 are SNHLY and FYNNEI. CDR3 length: 15 residues. CDR3 DNA: TGTGCCAGCAGTGAAGAGTTTCAGGGGCGAAATGAGCAGTTCTTC. The encoded protein is CASSEEFQGRNEQFF. The full variable domain, completed using reference TRBV2 and TRBJ2-1, is EPEVTQTPSHQVTQMGQEVILRCVPISNHLYFYWYRQILGQKVEFLVSFYNNEISEKSEIFDDQFSVERPDGSNFTLKIRSTKLEDSAMYFCASSEEFQGRNEQFFGPGTRLTVL.

In nucleotides, the CDR3 is TGTGCCAGCAGTCCCCATTTCACCGGGGAGCTGTTTTTT. This gives the protein CASSPHFTGELFF. V is TRBV25-1 and J is TRBJ2-2, with unresolved D. The CDR3 runs to 13 residues. V lost 5 bases, J lost 4 bases, and 8 bases lay in between. Germline CDR1 and CDR2: MGHDK and SYGVNS.

CDR3 sequence: CASSSRGAGNLYTEAFF. The CDR3 coding sequence is TGCGCCAGCAGCTCTAGGGGGGCAGGTAATCTGTACACTGAAGCTTTCTTT. The chain recombines TRBV5-1 with TRBJ1-1, with D perhaps matching TRBD1 (6 bases). Germline V CDR1 and CDR2: SGHRS, YFSETQ. The V end lost 3 bases, the J end lost 3 bases, and 21 bases lay between the germline ends. There are 17 residues in the CDR3. Full variable domain (remainder filled in from reference TRBV5-1 and TRBJ1-1): KAGVTQTPRYLIKTRGQQVTLSCSPISGHRSVSWYQQTPGQGLQFLFEYFSETQRNKGNFPGRFSGRQFSNSRSEMNVSTLELGDSALYLCASSSRGAGNLYTEAFFGQGTRLTVV.

This clone was detected once. This chain links TRBV28 with TRBJ2-7, with 7 bases aligning to TRBD1. The CDR3 spans 14 residues. Germline V gene data show CDR1 as MDHEN and CDR2 as SYDVKM. Germline trimming cut 3 bases from V and 3 bases from J; bases unmatched to any gene: 5. CDR3 residues: CASSLTGTYYEQYF. For the CDR3, the DNA is TGTGCCAGCAGTTTGACAGGGACGTACTACGAGCAGTACTTC.

CDR3 in amino acids: CASSPLAAEETQYF. Here the CDR3 DNA reads TGTGCCAGCAGCCCACTAGCGGCTGAAGAGACCCAGTACTTC. This rearrangement joins TRBV28 to TRBJ2-5; 8 bases agree with TRBD2. V shed 6 bases and J 3 bases; nucleotides not matched to a gene: 6. This CDR3 spans 14 amino acids. Germline V gene data show CDR1 as MDHEN and CDR2 as SYDVKM. Supplemented by reference TRBV28 and TRBJ2-5, the full variable domain reads DVKVTQSSRYLVKRTGEKVFLECVQDMDHENMFWYRQDPGLGLRLIYFSYDVKMKEKGDIPEGYSVSREKKERFSLILESASTNQTSMYLCASSPLAAEETQYFGPGTRLLVL.

In this sample, this clone turned up a few times. The gene calls are TRBV7-2 and TRBJ1-3; possible D gene TRBD1, 6 bases. Trimming removed 5 bases from V and 4 bases from J, with 18 bases in between. This CDR3 has 16 amino acids. Germline V gene data show CDR1 as SGHTA and CDR2 as FQGNSA. CDR3 amino acids: CASSPPSAGTGNTIYF. CDR3 DNA sequence: TGTGCCAGCAGCCCCCCCTCGGCCGGGACAGGAAACACCATATATTTT.

V gene TRBV5-1 combines with J gene TRBJ1-1, with D possibly being TRBD1 (5 bases). The CDR3 loop spans 14 amino acids. Germline assignment: CDR1 SGHRS and CDR2 YFSETQ. V was shortened by 1 base and J by 7 bases, with 14 bases between the two germline ends. The CDR3 here is CASSLSREALEAFF. Here the CDR3 DNA reads TGCGCCAGCAGCTTGAGCAGGGAGGCCCTTGAAGCTTTCTTT.

The J gene is TRBJ2-6, the V gene TRBV7-3; 7 bases fit TRBD1. The V segment lost 1 base and the J segment 2 bases; nucleotides outside the gene matches: 8. CDR3 size: 18 residues. Germline loops: CDR1 SGHTA, CDR2 FQGTGA. CDR3 protein: CASSLMGFTGAGANVLTF. CDR3 bases: TGTGCCAGCAGCTTAATGGGGTTTACAGGGGCTGGGGCCAACGTCCTGACTTTC.

The chain employs TRBV27 and TRBJ2-7; 10 nucleotides line up with TRBD1. V lost 6 bases and J lost 3; bases outside the gene matches: 5. Germline V gives CDR1 MNHEY, CDR2 SMNVEV (reference sequence). The CDR3 sequence is 14 residues long. The CDR3 DNA reads as TGTGCCAGCAGCCCTGGGGACAGGGGCTACGAGCAGTACTTC. Translated: CASSPGDRGYEQYF.

This clone showed up just a few times. The rearrangement links TRBV5-8 to TRBJ1-1; D is undetermined. From germline, CDR1 is SGHTS and CDR2 YDEGEE. This CDR3 region has 12 residues. With 3 bases removed from V and 8 bases from J, the gap between germline ends came to 11 bases. CDR3 region: CASSSWTREAFF. The CDR3 region has the DNA TGTGCCAGCAGCTCCTGGACTCGAGAAGCTTTCTTT.

The chain uses TRBV5-4 and TRBJ2-3, with D maybe TRBD1 (7 bases). Germline CDR1 SGHNT, CDR2 YYREEE (reference sequence). V was trimmed by 10 bases and J by 4 bases, leaving 16 bases between them. This CDR3 comprises 13 residues. Here the CDR3 reads CAVTDREADTQYF. The CDR3 DNA reads TGTGCCGTTACAGACAGGGAGGCAGATACGCAGTATTTT.

This chain joins TRBV20-1 and TRBJ2-7; D unclear. The V and J ends lost 7 bases and 3 bases respectively, with 7 bases between them. Germline V gene data show CDR1 as DFQATT and CDR2 as SNEGSKA (reference sequence). CDR3 size: 10 residues. The CDR3 is CSVFFYEQYF. DNA for the CDR3: TGCAGTGTTTTCTTCTACGAGCAGTACTTC.

The CDR3 DNA sequence: TGTGCCAGCAGCTTTATAGGGGGAGAAAAACTGTTTTTT. This gives the protein CASSFIGGEKLFF. V usage is TRBV7-6 and J usage is TRBJ1-4; D perhaps matches TRBD1 (6 bases). V lost 3 bases and J 8 bases, leaving 10 bases between the germline ends. The germline V gene encodes CDR1 SGHVS and CDR2 FNYEAQ. CDR3 length: 13 residues.

The V call is TRBV11-2, the J call TRBJ2-3; D is perhaps TRBD1 (8 bases). CDR1 is SGHAT and CDR2 is FQNNGV in the germline V gene. The V end was cut by 5 bases, the J end by 4 bases, with 16 bases between. There are 15 residues in the CDR3. The CDR3 is CASSQRQGRADTQYF. CDR3 nucleotide sequence: TGTGCCAGCAGCCAGCGACAGGGGAGGGCAGATACGCAGTATTTT.

CDR3 sequence reads: CASSLGYSEAFF. The CDR3 coding sequence is TGTGCCAGCAGCTTGGGGTACTCTGAAGCTTTCTTT. This sequence joins TRBV5-4 and TRBJ1-1; D is unclear. The CDR3 has 12 residues. In germline, CDR1 is SGHNT, CDR2 YYREEE (reference sequence). V was shortened by 0 bases and J by 6 bases, with 6 bases between the two germline ends.

The chain employs TRBV27 and TRBJ2-3; 8 nucleotides align to TRBD2. This CDR3 is 16 amino acids long. Germline V gene lookup returns CDR1 MNHEY and CDR2 SMNVEV (reference sequence). The ends lost 2 bases at V and 9 bases at J; junction bases unmatched: 13. The CDR3 spells CASSLIDGGVGETQYF. The CDR3 bases are TGTGCCAGCAGTTTAATAGACGGGGGGGTGGGCGAGACGCAGTATTTT.

This chain links TRBV10-3 with TRBJ2-2, with 10 bases lining up with TRBD1. CDR1 is ENHRY and CDR2 is SYGVKD in the germline V gene. The V and J ends lost 10 bases and 3 bases, in that order; junction bases with no gene match: 17. The CDR3 is 18 residues long. The CDR3 bases are TGTGCCAGCAGCCCGAATCCCCCGGGACAGGGGCACACCGGGGAGCTGTTTTTT. Encoded protein: CASSPNPPGQGHTGELFF.

The rearrangement uses TRBV5-6 and TRBJ2-2; 8 nucleotides line up with TRBD1. This CDR3 is 14 amino acids long. Trimming cost V 4 bases and J 5 bases; bases outside gene matches: 4. CDR1 SGHDT and CDR2 YYEEEE come from the germline V gene. The CDR3 coding sequence is TGTGCCAGCAGCCAGGACAGGGTAACCGGGGAGCTGTTTTTT. Translated, it gives CASSQDRVTGELFF.

The V gene is TRBV28, the J gene TRBJ2-7; possibly TRBD1 or TRBD2 for D (5 bases each). The CDR3 has 14 residues. Germline lookup yields CDR1 MDHEN and CDR2 SYDVKM. Deletions cut 6 bases from V and 5 bases from J, with 17 bases between. The DNA of the CDR3 is TGTGCCAGCAGCTCGGGGCTTTCCGATGACGAGCAGTACTTC. Its translation: CASSSGLSDDEQYF.

Only a few counts were recorded for this clone. The chain carries TRBV25-1 and TRBJ2-1; D gene uncertain. Germline V lookup: CDR1 MGHDK, CDR2 SYGVNS. The CDR3 sequence is 14 residues long. Trimming left V 6 bases short and J 0 bases short, with 9 bases between. CDR3 bases: TGTGCCAGCAGACCGGCGAGCTCCTACAATGAGCAGTTCTTC. Its protein product is CASRPASSYNEQFF.

The V gene is TRBV5-6, the J gene TRBJ2-7; the D call may be TRBD1 or TRBD2 (5 bases each). This CDR3 spans 13 amino acids. Trimming took 2 bases from V and 5 from J, leaving 11 bases between them. The germline gives CDR1 SGHDT, CDR2 YYEEEE. This CDR3 is CASSFGAIDEQYF. The CDR3 DNA reads as TGTGCCAGCAGCTTCGGGGCGATCGACGAGCAGTACTTC.

This clone was detected only a few times. The V call is TRBV4-3, the J call TRBJ2-1; 10 bases map to TRBD2. The V gene's germline CDR1 is LGHNA and CDR2 YSLEER. The CDR3 has 16 residues. V dropped 0 bases and J dropped 9; count of bases not matched to a gene: 8. As DNA, the CDR3 is TGCGCCAGCAGCCAAGATACAAGCGGGGGGGCAAGTGAGCAGTTCTTC. Protein: CASSQDTSGGASEQFF.

The V and J genes are TRBV6-1 and TRBJ1-3, with 10 nucleotides matching TRBD1. V was clipped by 3 bases and J by 4 bases; unmatched bases: 3. The CDR3 loop spans 15 amino acids. The germline V gene has CDR1 MNHNS and CDR2 SASEGT. DNA for the CDR3: TGTGCCAGCAGTGAGGGACAGGGGTCGGGAAACACCATATATTTT. This sequence encodes CASSEGQGSGNTIYF.

The J gene is TRBJ2-5, the V gene TRBV5-6; D is ambiguous. CDR3 length: 13 residues. Trimming took off 5 bases at V and 2 bases at J, with 10 bases between the two ends. Germline V gene sequence: CDR1 SGHDT, CDR2 YYEEEE. Here the CDR3 reads CASSRIRQETQYF. The CDR3, as DNA: TGTGCCAGCAGTAGGATCCGTCAAGAGACCCAGTACTTC.

V gene TRBV28 combines with J gene TRBJ1-2, with D possibly TRBD1 on 5 matching bases. Trimming shortened V by 6 bases and J by 3 bases, and 20 bases separated the two germline ends. Germline assignment: CDR1 MDHEN and CDR2 SYDVKM. The CDR3 extends over 16 amino acids. The CDR3 is CASSLHPTDYDYGYTF. Here the CDR3 DNA reads TGTGCCAGCAGCCTCCATCCGACAGATTATGACTATGGCTACACCTTC.

The V gene is TRBV6-5, the J gene TRBJ1-1; D remains unclear. The V end was cut by 2 bases, the J end by 1 base, with 14 bases between. The CDR3 contains 16 residues. Germline values: CDR1 MNHEY, CDR2 SVGAGI. CDR3 bases: TGTGCCAGCAGTTACAGACCCATTGGACCGAACACTGAAGCTTTCTTT. It encodes CASSYRPIGPNTEAFF.

V and J are TRBV27 and TRBJ2-7; the D is unclear. The germline V gene has CDR1 MNHEY and CDR2 SMNVEV (reference sequence). Trimming took 2 bases from V and 9 from J, leaving 11 bases between them. The CDR3 has 12 residues. The CDR3 DNA sequence: TGTGCCAGCAGTTTACCGGGCTTCTTGCAGTACTTC. Translating gives CASSLPGFLQYF.

This clone was seen a few times. The rearrangement joins TRBV6-5 to TRBJ2-7; 7 bases fit TRBD2. The CDR3 has 15 residues. With V trimmed by 2 bases and J by 2 bases, 6 bases remained unmatched. Germline CDR1 reads MNHEY; CDR2 reads SVGAGI. The CDR3 DNA sequence: TGTGCCAGCAGTTACAGCGGGGTTGGGACCTACGAGCAGTACTTC. Translated, it gives CASSYSGVGTYEQYF.

The chain carries TRBV7-8 and TRBJ2-7; 8 bases line up with TRBD1. Germline CDR1 is SGHVS and CDR2 is FQNEAQ. V lost 2 bases and J lost 6; bases outside the gene matches: 15. This CDR3 spans 17 amino acids. CDR3 protein: CASSLFPPGTGPFEQYF. The DNA of the CDR3 is TGTGCCAGCAGCTTATTTCCCCCCGGGACAGGACCCTTCGAGCAGTACTTC.

J is TRBJ2-2 and V is TRBV11-2, with no clear D. The CDR3 consists of 12 residues. Germline loops: CDR1 SGHAT, CDR2 FQNNGV. V shed 5 bases and J shed 6 bases, with 7 bases lying between them. The CDR3 protein is CASSPGPGELFF. DNA for the CDR3: TGTGCCAGCAGCCCCGGGCCCGGGGAGCTGTTTTTT.

There are a few counts of this clone. The CDR3 nucleotides are TGTGCCAGCAGTTACTCCGGGACTAGCGGCCAAGAGACCCAGTACTTC. It yields the protein CASSYSGTSGQETQYF. The V gene is TRBV6-5, the J gene TRBJ2-5, with 11 bases lining up with TRBD2. Germline-derived CDR1 and CDR2 are MNHEY and SVGAGI. The length of the CDR3 is 16 residues. J lost 1 base, V lost 0 bases, and 1 base had no gene match.

The rearrangement joins TRBV7-2 to TRBJ2-5, with D possibly being TRBD2 (6 bases). Germline assignment: CDR1 SGHTA and CDR2 FQGNSA. V lost 6 bases to trimming and J lost 5 bases, with 19 bases between them. This CDR3 is built from 15 residues. CDR3 nucleotide sequence: TGTGCCAGCAGGCCACCGGACCGTGGAGGGGAGACCCAGTACTTC. This codes for CASRPPDRGGETQYF. Full variable domain (outside the CDR3, taken from reference TRBV7-2 and TRBJ2-5): GAGVSQSPSNKVTEKGKDVELRCDPISGHTALYWYRQSLGQGLEFLIYFQGNSAPDKSGLPSDRFSAERTGGSVSTLTIQRTQQEDSAVYLCASRPPDRGGETQYFGPGTRLLVL.